The 10 T cell receptor beta chains in this list originate from one sample, sequenced in a study of shared clonotypes between healthy human individuals. Produced via immunoSEQ multiplex PCR; TCRdb's table is partial and in-frame only. The sample contains approximately 2.5 million clones, around nine tenths of which appear only once. Sequenced: naive CD4+ T cells sorted from blood. Described subset: CD45RA+ positively selected. These receptors were taken from a young man in good health.

J is TRBJ1-2 and V is TRBV2, with 9 bases aligning to TRBD1. The germline CDR1 and CDR2 sequences are SNHLY and FYNNEI. The CDR3 sequence is 13 residues long. Losses at the gene ends were 3 bases for V and 7 bases for J; bases not matched to a gene: 3. This chain's CDR3 is CASSEDRGSGYTF. The CDR3 DNA follows: TGTGCCAGCAGTGAGGACAGGGGAAGTGGCTACACCTTC.

J is TRBJ2-2 and V is TRBV9; 7 bases match TRBD2. Germline assignment: CDR1 SGDLS and CDR2 YYNGEE. This CDR3 region has 17 residues. With 2 bases clipped from V and 1 base from J, the junction kept 8 bases outside the gene matches. The CDR3 nucleotides are TGTGCCAGCAGCGTTACCTTAACTAGCGTGAACACCGGGGAGCTGTTTTTT. It specifies CASSVTLTSVNTGELFF.

The rearrangement uses TRBV5-1 and TRBJ2-7; 9 nucleotides align to TRBD2. With V trimmed by 0 bases and J by 9 bases, 7 bases remained unmatched. Germline loops: CDR1 SGHRS, CDR2 YFSETQ. The CDR3 is 14 residues long. CDR3 coding DNA: TGCGCCAGCAGCTTGGTTCTAGCGGGAAGTGGGCAGTACTTC. This gives the protein CASSLVLAGSGQYF.

The V and J genes are TRBV9 and TRBJ1-5; D might be TRBD1 (5 bases). This CDR3 comprises 15 residues. Trimming stripped 0 bases from V and 6 bases from J, with 13 bases between. Germline V gene data show CDR1 as SGDLS and CDR2 as YYNGEE. The CDR3 reads CASSVDVGLGQPQHF. The CDR3, as DNA: TGTGCCAGCAGCGTAGACGTGGGGCTGGGTCAGCCCCAGCATTTT.

Concerning this clone: The same CDR3 also results from other DNA sequences found in this sample. V is TRBV11-2 and J is TRBJ1-6; no clear D. The CDR3 sequence is 14 residues long. Trimming took 6 bases from V and 5 from J, leaving 11 bases between them. Germline V gene data show CDR1 as SGHAT and CDR2 as FQNNGV. CDR3 DNA: TGTGCCAGCAGTCCGGGATCCAATAATTCACCCCTCCACTTT. Its protein product is CASSPGSNNSPLHF.

The rearrangement links TRBV6-5 to TRBJ1-2; 7 bases align to TRBD1. V dropped 8 bases and J dropped 11; count of bases not matched to a gene: 11. In germline, CDR1 is MNHEY, CDR2 SVGAGI. This CDR3 contains 12 residues. The CDR3 loop is CASRTTTGIYTF. CDR3 nucleotide sequence: TGTGCCAGCCGCACCACGACAGGGATTTACACCTTC.

The chain has TRBV11-2 and TRBJ2-5, with 11 positions matching TRBD2. Germline V gene data show CDR1 as SGHAT and CDR2 as FQNNGV. With 4 bases clipped from V and 3 bases from J, the junction kept 7 bases outside the gene matches. The CDR3 sequence is 16 residues long. CDR3 sequence reads: CASSSRGSGGEETQYF. In nucleotides, the CDR3 is TGTGCCAGCAGCTCCCGGGGTAGCGGGGGGGAAGAGACCCAGTACTTC.

This chain links TRBV9 with TRBJ2-3; 8 nucleotides line up with TRBD2. The CDR3 length is 17 residues. Unmatched junction bases numbered 9, after V lost 3 bases and J lost 0 bases. The germline gives CDR1 SGDLS, CDR2 YYNGEE. The CDR3 here is CASSALLAGGSTDTQYF. The CDR3 nucleotides are TGTGCCAGCAGCGCTTTGCTCGCGGGGGGTAGCACAGATACGCAGTATTTT.

The genes are TRBV14 and TRBJ1-1; possibly TRBD1 for D (5 bases). The CDR3 consists of 15 residues. Looked up from germline, CDR1 is SGHDN and CDR2 is FVKESK. Trimming shortened V by 0 bases and J by 4 bases, and 12 bases separated the two germline ends. The CDR3 DNA sequence: TGTGCCAGCAGCCAAGAATCGGAGGGACGCACTGAAGCTTTCTTT. This gives the protein CASSQESEGRTEAFF.

V gene TRBV6-5 combines with J gene TRBJ2-1; D ambiguous. CDR3 length: 13 amino acids. Trimming removed 5 bases at V and 5 bases at J, with 10 bases between. CDR1 is MNHEY and CDR2 is SVGAGI in the germline V gene. The CDR3 spells CASSEYPNNEQFF. As DNA, the CDR3 is TGTGCCAGCAGTGAATACCCTAACAATGAGCAGTTCTTC.